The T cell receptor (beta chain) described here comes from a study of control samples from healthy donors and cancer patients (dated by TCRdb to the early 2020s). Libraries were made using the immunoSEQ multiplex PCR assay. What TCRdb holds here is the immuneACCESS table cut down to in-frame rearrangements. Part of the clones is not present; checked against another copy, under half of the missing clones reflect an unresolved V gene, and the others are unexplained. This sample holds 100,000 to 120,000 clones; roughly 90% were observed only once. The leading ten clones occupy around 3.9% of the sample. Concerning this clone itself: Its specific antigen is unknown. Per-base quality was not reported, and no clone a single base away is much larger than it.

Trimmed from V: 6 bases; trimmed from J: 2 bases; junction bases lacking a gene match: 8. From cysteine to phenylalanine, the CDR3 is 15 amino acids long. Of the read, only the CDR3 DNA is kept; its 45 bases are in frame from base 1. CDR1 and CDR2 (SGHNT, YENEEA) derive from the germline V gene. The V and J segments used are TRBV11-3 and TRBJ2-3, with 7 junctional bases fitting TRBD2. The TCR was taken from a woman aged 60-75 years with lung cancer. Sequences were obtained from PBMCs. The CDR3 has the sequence CASSLSGIPTDTQYF. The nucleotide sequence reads TGTGCCAGCAGTCTCAGCGGGATACCCACAGATACGCAGTATTTT.